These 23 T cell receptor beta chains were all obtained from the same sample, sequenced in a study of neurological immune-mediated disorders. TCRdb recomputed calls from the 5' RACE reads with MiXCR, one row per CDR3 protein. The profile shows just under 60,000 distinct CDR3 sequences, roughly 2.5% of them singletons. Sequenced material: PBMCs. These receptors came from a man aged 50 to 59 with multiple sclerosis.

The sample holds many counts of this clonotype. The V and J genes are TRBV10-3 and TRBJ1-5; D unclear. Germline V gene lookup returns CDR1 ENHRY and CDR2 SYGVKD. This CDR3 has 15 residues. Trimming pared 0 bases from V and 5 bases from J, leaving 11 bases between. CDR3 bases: TGTGCCATCAGTGAGTCGACTCGCGGGGATCAGCCCCAGCATTTT. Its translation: CAISESTRGDQPQHF.

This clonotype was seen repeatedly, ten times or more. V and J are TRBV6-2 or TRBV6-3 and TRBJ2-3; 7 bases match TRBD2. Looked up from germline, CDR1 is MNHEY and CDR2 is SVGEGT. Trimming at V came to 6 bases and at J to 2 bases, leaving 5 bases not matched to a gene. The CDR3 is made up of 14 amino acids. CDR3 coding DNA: TGTGCCAGCAGGGATCTAGCGGACACAGATACGCAGTATTTT. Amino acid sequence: CASRDLADTDTQYF.

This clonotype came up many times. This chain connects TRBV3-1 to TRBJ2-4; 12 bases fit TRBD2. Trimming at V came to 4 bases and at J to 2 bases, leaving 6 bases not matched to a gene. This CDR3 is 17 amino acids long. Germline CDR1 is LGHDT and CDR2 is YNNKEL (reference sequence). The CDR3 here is CASSRASGGAPKNIQYF. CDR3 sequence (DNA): TGTGCCAGCAGCCGAGCTAGCGGGGGGGCGCCCAAAAACATTCAGTACTTC.

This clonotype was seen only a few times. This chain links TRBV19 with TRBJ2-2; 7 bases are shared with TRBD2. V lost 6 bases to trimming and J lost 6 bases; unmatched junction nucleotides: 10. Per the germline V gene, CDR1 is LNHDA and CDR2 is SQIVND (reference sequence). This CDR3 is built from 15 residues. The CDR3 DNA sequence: TGTGCCAGTAGCCCCAGGGAGGGTGTGGCCGGGGAGCTGTTTTTT. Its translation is CASSPREGVAGELFF.

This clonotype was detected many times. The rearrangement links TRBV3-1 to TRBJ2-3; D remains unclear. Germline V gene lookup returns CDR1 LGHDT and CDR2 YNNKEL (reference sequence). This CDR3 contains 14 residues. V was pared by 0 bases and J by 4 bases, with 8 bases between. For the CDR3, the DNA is TGTGCCAGCAGCCAAGATGTCTACCCAGATACGCAGTATTTT. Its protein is CASSQDVYPDTQYF.

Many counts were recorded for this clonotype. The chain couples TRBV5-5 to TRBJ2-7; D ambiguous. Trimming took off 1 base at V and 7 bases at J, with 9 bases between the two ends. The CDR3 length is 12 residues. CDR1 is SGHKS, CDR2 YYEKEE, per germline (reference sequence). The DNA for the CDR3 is TGTGCCAGCAGCTTGACCGATATAGAGCAGTACTTC. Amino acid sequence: CASSLTDIEQYF.

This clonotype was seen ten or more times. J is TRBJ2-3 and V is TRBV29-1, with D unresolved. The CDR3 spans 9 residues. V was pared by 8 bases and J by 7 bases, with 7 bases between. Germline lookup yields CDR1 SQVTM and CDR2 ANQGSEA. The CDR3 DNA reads TGCAGCCGTGTGTATACGCAGTATTTT. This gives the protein CSRVYTQYF.

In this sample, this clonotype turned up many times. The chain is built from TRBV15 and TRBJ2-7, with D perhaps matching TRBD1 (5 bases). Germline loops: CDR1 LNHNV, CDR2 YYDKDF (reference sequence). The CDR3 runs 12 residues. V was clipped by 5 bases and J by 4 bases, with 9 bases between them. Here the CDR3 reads CATSLDRYEQYF. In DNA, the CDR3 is TGTGCCACCAGCCTTGACAGATACGAGCAGTACTTC.

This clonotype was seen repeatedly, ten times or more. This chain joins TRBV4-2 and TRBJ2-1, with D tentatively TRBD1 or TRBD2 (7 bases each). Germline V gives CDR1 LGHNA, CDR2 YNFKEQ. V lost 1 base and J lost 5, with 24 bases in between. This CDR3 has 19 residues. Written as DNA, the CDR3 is TGTGCCAGCAGCCAAGCGGGGGGACAGAATGGACTAGACCACAATGAGCAGTTCTTC. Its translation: CASSQAGGQNGLDHNEQFF.

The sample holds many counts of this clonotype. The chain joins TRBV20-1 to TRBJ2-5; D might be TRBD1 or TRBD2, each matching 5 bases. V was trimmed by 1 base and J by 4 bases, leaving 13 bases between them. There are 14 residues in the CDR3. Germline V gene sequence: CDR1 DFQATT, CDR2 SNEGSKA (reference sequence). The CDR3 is CSARGSSGLETQYF. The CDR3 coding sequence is TGCAGTGCTAGAGGGTCGTCGGGGCTAGAGACCCAGTACTTC.

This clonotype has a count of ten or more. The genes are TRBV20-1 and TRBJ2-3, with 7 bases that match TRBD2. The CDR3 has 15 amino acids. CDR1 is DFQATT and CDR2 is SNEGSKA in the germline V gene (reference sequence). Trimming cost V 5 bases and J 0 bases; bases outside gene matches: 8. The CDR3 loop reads CSADGAGVSTDTQYF. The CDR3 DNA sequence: TGCAGTGCTGACGGGGCGGGGGTGAGCACAGATACGCAGTATTTT.

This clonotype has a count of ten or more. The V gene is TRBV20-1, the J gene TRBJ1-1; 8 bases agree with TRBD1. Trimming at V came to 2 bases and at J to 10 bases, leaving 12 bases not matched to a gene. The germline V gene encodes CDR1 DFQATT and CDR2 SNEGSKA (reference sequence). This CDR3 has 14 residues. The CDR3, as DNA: TGCAGTGCTAGACCCCTGGACAGGGTAACGGGAGCTTTCTTT. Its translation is CSARPLDRVTGAFF.

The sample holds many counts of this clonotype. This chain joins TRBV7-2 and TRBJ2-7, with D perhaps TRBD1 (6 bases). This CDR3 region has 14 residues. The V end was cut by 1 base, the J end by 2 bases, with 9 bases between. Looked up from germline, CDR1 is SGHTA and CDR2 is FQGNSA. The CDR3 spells CASSLDGQPYEQYF. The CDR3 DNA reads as TGTGCCAGCAGCTTAGATGGACAGCCCTACGAGCAGTACTTC.

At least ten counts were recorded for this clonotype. The CDR3 nucleotides read TGTGCCAGCAGTGAATTCCGAGGGGGGGAGCTGTTTTTT. Translation: CASSEFRGGELFF. The rearrangement uses TRBV6-1 and TRBJ2-2, with D tentatively TRBD2 (5 bases). CDR3 length equals 13 residues. Trimming removed 2 bases at V and 8 bases at J, with 9 bases between. CDR1 MNHNS and CDR2 SASEGT come from the germline V gene.

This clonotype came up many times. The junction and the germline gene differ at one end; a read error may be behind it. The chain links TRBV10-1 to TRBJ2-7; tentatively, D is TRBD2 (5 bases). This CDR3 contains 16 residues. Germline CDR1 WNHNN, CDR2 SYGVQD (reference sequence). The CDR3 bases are TGCGCCGGCAGATCTTTCCTCCGGGATCCACTTACGACGCAGTACTTC. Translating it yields CAGRSFLRDPLTTQYF.

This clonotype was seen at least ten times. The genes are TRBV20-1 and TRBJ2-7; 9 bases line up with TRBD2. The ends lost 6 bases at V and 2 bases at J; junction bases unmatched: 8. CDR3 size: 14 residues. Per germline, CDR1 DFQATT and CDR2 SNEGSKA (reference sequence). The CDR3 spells CSAGGSGGPYEQYF. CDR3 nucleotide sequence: TGCAGTGCGGGGGGTAGCGGGGGACCCTACGAGCAGTACTTC.

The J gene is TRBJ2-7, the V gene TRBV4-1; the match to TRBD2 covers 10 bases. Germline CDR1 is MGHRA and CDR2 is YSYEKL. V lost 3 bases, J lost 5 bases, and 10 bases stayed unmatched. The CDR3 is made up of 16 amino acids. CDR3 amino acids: CASSQALAGALHEQYF. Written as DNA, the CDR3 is TGCGCCAGCAGCCAGGCGCTAGCGGGGGCACTTCACGAGCAGTACTTC.

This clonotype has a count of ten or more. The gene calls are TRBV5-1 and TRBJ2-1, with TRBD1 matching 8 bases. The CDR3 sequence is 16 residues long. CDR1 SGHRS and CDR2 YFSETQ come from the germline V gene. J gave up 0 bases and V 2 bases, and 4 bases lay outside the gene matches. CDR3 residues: CASSLQGGSSYNEQFF. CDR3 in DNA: TGCGCCAGCAGCTTACAGGGGGGCAGCTCCTACAATGAGCAGTTCTTC.

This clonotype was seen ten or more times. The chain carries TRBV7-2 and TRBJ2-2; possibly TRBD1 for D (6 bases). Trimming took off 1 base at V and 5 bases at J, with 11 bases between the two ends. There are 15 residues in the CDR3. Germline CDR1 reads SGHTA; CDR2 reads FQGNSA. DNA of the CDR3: TGTGCCAGCAGCTTAGGCGGACAGTCTACCGGGGAGCTGTTTTTT. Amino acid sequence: CASSLGGQSTGELFF.

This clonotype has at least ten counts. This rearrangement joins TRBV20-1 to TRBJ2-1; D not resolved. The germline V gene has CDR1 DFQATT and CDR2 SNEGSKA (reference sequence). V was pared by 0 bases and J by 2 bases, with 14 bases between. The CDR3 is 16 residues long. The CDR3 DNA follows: TGCAGTGCTAGAGATTTGGGTGTGTATCCCTACAATGAGCAGTTCTTC. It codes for CSARDLGVYPYNEQFF.

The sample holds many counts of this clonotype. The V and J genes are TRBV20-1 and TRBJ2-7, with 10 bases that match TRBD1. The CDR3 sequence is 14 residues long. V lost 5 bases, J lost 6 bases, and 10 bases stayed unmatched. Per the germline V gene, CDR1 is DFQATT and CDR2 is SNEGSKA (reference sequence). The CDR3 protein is CSAGRGTGESEQYF. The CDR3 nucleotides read TGCAGTGCTGGCCGGGGGACAGGGGAGTCCGAGCAGTACTTC.

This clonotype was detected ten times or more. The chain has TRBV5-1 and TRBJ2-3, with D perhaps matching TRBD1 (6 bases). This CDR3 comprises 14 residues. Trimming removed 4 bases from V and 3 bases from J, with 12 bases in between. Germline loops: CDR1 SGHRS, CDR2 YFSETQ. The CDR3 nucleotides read TGCGCCAGCAGCAGGAGGCAGGGGACAGATACGCAGTATTTT. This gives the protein CASSRRQGTDTQYF.

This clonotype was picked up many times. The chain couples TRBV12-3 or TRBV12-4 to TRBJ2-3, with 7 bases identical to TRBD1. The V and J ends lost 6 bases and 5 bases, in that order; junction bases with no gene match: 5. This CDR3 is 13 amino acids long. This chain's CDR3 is CASSQGVLDTQYF. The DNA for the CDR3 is TGTGCCAGCAGCCAGGGGGTTTTAGATACGCAGTATTTT.